This is a list of T cell receptor beta chains from one sample in a study of T-cell reconstitution after alpha-beta-depleted transplantation in children. TCRdb re-analysed the PCR reads in MiXCR, keeping a single row per CDR3 protein. Of 480,000 or so distinct CDR3 sequences in the sample, about 10% are singletons; the top ten hold 2%. The sample was PBMCs, taken before TCRalphabeta/CD19-depleted stem cell transplant. The receptor source for this set is a child aged 2-15 years with inherited bone marrow failure, due to receive a stem cell transplant. The CDR3 runs from the conserved cysteine through the conserved F or W. Fields, in order: clone size, J gene, V gene, D gene, CDR3 length, CDR3 protein, CDR3 DNA. D genes are given only for firm matches. Rows may omit the clone size; those that give it use once, few, many or a size class.

>many|TRBJ1-4|TRBV12-3/TRBV12-4|TRBD1|15
CASKSQGTGNEKLFF
TGTGCCAGCAAATCCCAGGGGACAGGGAATGAAAAACTGTTTTTT
>-|TRBJ2-7|TRBV20-1|-|11
CSAPGAREQYF
TGCAGTGCTCCAGGGGCTAGGGAGCAGTACTTC
>-|TRBJ2-1|TRBV11-1|TRBD2|18
CASSGPNSGRASYNEQFF
TGTGCCAGCAGCGGTCCAAATAGCGGGAGGGCCTCCTACAATGAGCAGTTCTTC
>many|TRBJ2-2|TRBV4-2|TRBD2|14
CASSSGSDTGELFF
TGTGCCAGCAGCAGCGGGAGTGACACCGGGGAGCTGTTTTTT
>-|TRBJ2-7|TRBV6-5|-|15
CASSYGAGHPNEQYF
TGTGCCAGCAGTTACGGCGCGGGACACCCCAACGAGCAGTACTTC
>many|TRBJ2-7|TRBV5-1|-|14
CASSSDGVTYEQYF
TGCGCCAGCAGTTCAGACGGTGTTACCTACGAGCAGTACTTC
>many|TRBJ1-2|TRBV27|-|14
CASLGSSSNYGYTF
TGTGCCAGCTTAGGCAGTTCCTCTAACTATGGCTACACCTTC
>-|TRBJ1-5|TRBV6-5|-|14
CASSYWDTNQPQHF
TGTGCCAGCAGTTACTGGGACACCAATCAGCCCCAGCATTTT
>many|TRBJ2-7|TRBV5-1|-|15
CASSFGQDNSYEQYF
TGCGCCAGCAGCTTCGGGCAGGATAACTCCTACGAGCAGTACTTC
>many|TRBJ2-5|TRBV10-2|-|13
CASSEGWQETQYF
TGCGCCAGCAGTGAGGGGTGGCAAGAGACCCAGTACTTC
>-|TRBJ2-5|TRBV4-3|TRBD2|17
CASSQAASGVYQETQYF
TGCGCCAGCAGCCAAGCAGCTAGCGGGGTATACCAAGAGACCCAGTACTTC
>-|TRBJ2-1|TRBV20-1|TRBD2|15
CSARDTSGSRHEQFF
TGCAGTGCTAGAGATACTAGCGGGAGTAGACATGAGCAGTTCTTC
>many|TRBJ2-3|TRBV4-3|-|15
CASSQAGRETDTQYF
TGCGCCAGCAGCCAAGCCGGGAGAGAAACAGATACGCAGTATTTT